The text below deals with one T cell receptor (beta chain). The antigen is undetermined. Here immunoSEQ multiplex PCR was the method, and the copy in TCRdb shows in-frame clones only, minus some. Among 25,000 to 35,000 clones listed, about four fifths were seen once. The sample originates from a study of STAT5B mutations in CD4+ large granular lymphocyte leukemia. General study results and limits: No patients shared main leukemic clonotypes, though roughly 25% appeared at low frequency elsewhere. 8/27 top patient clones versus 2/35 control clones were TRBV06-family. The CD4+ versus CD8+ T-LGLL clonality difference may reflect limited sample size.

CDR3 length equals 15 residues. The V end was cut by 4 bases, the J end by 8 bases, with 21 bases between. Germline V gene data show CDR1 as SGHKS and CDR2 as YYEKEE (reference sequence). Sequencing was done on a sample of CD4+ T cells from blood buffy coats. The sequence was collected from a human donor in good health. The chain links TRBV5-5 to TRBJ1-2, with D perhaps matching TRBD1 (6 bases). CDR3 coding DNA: TGTGCCAGCAGCACCTCAGGGGCGCTGAATATGGGCTACACCTTC. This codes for CASSTSGALNMGYTF.